This T cell receptor beta chain was recorded in a study of blood T cell repertoires in COVID-19. About the study: The United States, Italy and Spain were the sources of the acute and convalescent COVID-19 samples. T cells, B-cell-depleted T cells, or PBMCs supplied cDNA or gDNA.

This clone occurred once. Germline V gives CDR1 SGHTA, CDR2 FQGTGA. CDR3 length: 15 amino acids. V lost 5 bases to trimming and J lost 6 bases, with 18 bases between them. Per the study methods: Reference gene primer amplification gave nucleated cell count estimates. Clones were read by immunoSEQ multiplex PCR, and TCRdb kept only the in-frame ones, dropping some. V, J and clone size reflect that table, while D and trimming were determined from the DNA. Altogether under 60,000 clones are present, around 90% being singletons, with the ten largest covering 10%. This clonotype originated in a human donor with acute or convalescent COVID-19. The donor label of this sample is uncertain. V gene TRBV7-3 combines with J gene TRBJ2-3; maybe TRBD2 (6 bases). Input material: peripheral blood. The CDR3 DNA reads TGTGCCAGCAGCGCCTCGGGAGTACTCCCCGATACGCAGTATTTT. The encoded protein is CASSASGVLPDTQYF.